These 23 T cell receptor beta chains were all obtained from the same sample, sequenced in a study of cytotoxic CD8 clonotypes in ibrutinib-treated CLL. TCRdb keeps only in-frame clones here, not all; method: immunoSEQ multiplex PCR. The data contain approximately 70,000 clones, 75% to 95% of them singletons. Sequencing was performed on PBMCs, taken after 12 months of ibrutinib treatment. These receptors were obtained from a human donor with chronic lymphocytic leukemia.

This chain joins TRBV29-1 and TRBJ2-7, with D perhaps matching TRBD2 (6 bases). From germline, CDR1 is SQVTM and CDR2 ANQGSEA. There are 12 residues in the CDR3. Trimming removed 6 bases from V and 1 base from J, with 10 bases in between. The CDR3 bases are TGCAGCGTCCAGAGCGGGTCCTACGAGCAGTACTTC. It specifies CSVQSGSYEQYF.

The chain couples TRBV28 to TRBJ1-2; weak D call: TRBD1 (5 bases). The CDR3 has 16 residues. Germline CDR1 is MDHEN and CDR2 is SYDVKM. Trimming left V 3 bases short and J 1 base short, with 15 bases between. The CDR3 DNA sequence: TGTGCCAGCAGTTTCGGGGCGGCAGGGATTAACTATGGCTACACCTTC. Translated: CASSFGAAGINYGYTF.

The chain uses TRBV2 and TRBJ2-7; D is possibly TRBD1 (6 bases). Germline CDR1 SNHLY, CDR2 FYNNEI. V lost 3 bases and J lost 4, with 16 bases in between. This CDR3 spans 15 amino acids. CDR3 sequence: CASSDGPTGMYEQYF. Written as DNA, the CDR3 is TGTGCCAGCAGTGATGGGCCCACAGGGATGTACGAGCAGTACTTC.

This clone has only one observation. The chain uses TRBV5-1 and TRBJ2-3; D uncertain. Germline V gene data show CDR1 as SGHRS and CDR2 as YFSETQ. V lost 0 bases and J lost 3, with 5 bases in between. This CDR3 is built from 13 residues. The CDR3 DNA reads TGCGCCAGCAGCTTGGACAGTACAGATACGCAGTATTTT. Protein product: CASSLDSTDTQYF.

The chain employs TRBV7-8 and TRBJ1-2; D is possibly TRBD1 (5 bases). The CDR3 has 14 residues. Germline CDR1 reads SGHVS; CDR2 reads FQNEAQ. V lost 1 base and J 5 bases, leaving 11 bases between the germline ends. The CDR3 DNA reads TGTGCCAGCAGCTTAGGGGGCTTGGGGTATGGCTACACCTTC. This codes for CASSLGGLGYGYTF.

The chain links TRBV19 to TRBJ2-7, with 13 bases that match TRBD2. The V segment lost 8 bases and the J segment 7 bases; nucleotides outside the gene matches: 11. This CDR3 spans 15 amino acids. Germline V CDR1 and CDR2: LNHDA, SQIVND (reference sequence). This chain's CDR3 is CASSYTSGRAWEQYF. The CDR3 region has the DNA TGTGCCAGTTCCTATACTAGCGGGAGGGCCTGGGAGCAGTACTTC.

The CDR3 protein is CASSASPAADTQYF. The CDR3 region has the DNA TGTGCCAGCAGTGCGAGCCCGGCGGCAGATACGCAGTATTTT. The rearrangement uses TRBV6-4 and TRBJ2-3, with D hard to call. The V gene lost 4 bases and the J gene lost 4 bases, with 12 bases spanning the gap. CDR3 length: 14 residues. In germline, CDR1 is MRHNA, CDR2 SNTAGT.

The chain links TRBV28 to TRBJ2-7; 8 nucleotides align to TRBD2. The CDR3 extends over 16 amino acids. Germline trimming cut 7 bases from V and 7 bases from J; bases unmatched to any gene: 18. CDR1 MDHEN and CDR2 SYDVKM come from the germline V gene. The chain's CDR3 is CASTPPGGAAGLEQYF. The CDR3, as DNA: TGTGCCAGCACTCCCCCCGGGGGGGCAGCCGGGTTAGAGCAGTACTTC.

The J gene is TRBJ1-1, the V gene TRBV9, with D perhaps matching TRBD1 (5 bases). The germline V gene has CDR1 SGDLS and CDR2 YYNGEE. The V end was cut by 0 bases, the J end by 6 bases, with 21 bases between. The CDR3 sequence is 17 residues long. The chain's CDR3 is CASSVEVERGSFAEAFF. The CDR3 DNA reads as TGTGCCAGCAGCGTAGAAGTGGAGAGGGGTTCTTTCGCTGAAGCTTTCTTT.

The rearrangement uses TRBV4-3 and TRBJ2-2, with TRBD1 matching 10 bases. Germline values: CDR1 LGHNA, CDR2 YSLEER. The CDR3 extends over 16 amino acids. Trimming removed 3 bases from V and 3 bases from J; junction bases left unmatched: 4. This CDR3 is CASSHPDRGYTGELFF. DNA for the CDR3: TGCGCCAGCAGCCACCCGGACAGGGGGTACACCGGGGAGCTGTTTTTT.

This rearrangement joins TRBV5-1 to TRBJ2-7; 11 bases match TRBD1. With V trimmed by 4 bases and J by 3 bases, 9 bases remained unmatched. Per the germline V gene, CDR1 is SGHRS and CDR2 is YFSETQ. The CDR3 loop spans 16 amino acids. For the CDR3, the DNA is TGCGCCAGCAGCGTAAAAGCCGGGACAGGGGGCTACGAGCAGTACTTC. It codes for CASSVKAGTGGYEQYF.

The gene calls are TRBV4-2 and TRBJ2-7; the match to TRBD2 covers 13 bases. With 4 bases clipped from V and 7 bases from J, the junction kept 7 bases outside the gene matches. Germline V lookup: CDR1 LGHNA, CDR2 YNFKEQ. This CDR3 has 15 residues. CDR3 coding DNA: TGTGCCAGCAGCCTAACTAGCGGGAGGGCCCAGGAGCAGTACTTC. Amino acids: CASSLTSGRAQEQYF.

V is TRBV28 and J is TRBJ1-2; D remains unclear. Germline CDR1 reads MDHEN; CDR2 reads SYDVKM. The CDR3 covers 14 residues. V lost 10 bases to trimming and J lost 0 bases, with 15 bases between them. The CDR3 nucleotides read TGTGCCACCGTTCCCCCCCCCTCTAACTATGGCTACACCTTC. Protein product: CATVPPPSNYGYTF.

The chain employs TRBV11-3 and TRBJ2-5; 7 bases fit TRBD1. Germline CDR1 reads SGHNT; CDR2 reads YENEEA. CDR3 length equals 14 residues. V was clipped by 1 base and J by 4 bases; unmatched bases: 3. The CDR3 protein is CASSLGQGVETQYF. The CDR3 bases are TGTGCCAGCAGCTTAGGACAGGGAGTAGAGACCCAGTACTTC.

This chain links TRBV30 with TRBJ2-7; D possibly matches TRBD1 or TRBD2 (7 bases each). The CDR3 is 13 residues long. Trimming took 7 bases from V and 4 from J, leaving 17 bases between them. Germline V gene sequence: CDR1 GTSNPN, CDR2 SVGIG (reference sequence). The CDR3 DNA follows: TGTGCCTTCAAGCGGGACAGAGTGTACGAGCAGTACTTC. Protein product: CAFKRDRVYEQYF.

V and J are TRBV9 and TRBJ2-1; 14 nucleotides line up with TRBD2. The junction had 15 bases not matched to a gene; V was cut back by 3 bases and J by 7 bases. The CDR3 extends over 19 amino acids. From germline, CDR1 is SGDLS and CDR2 YYNGEE. CDR3 amino acids: CASSGWEGLAGVSGNEQFF. The DNA for the CDR3 is TGTGCCAGCAGCGGGTGGGAGGGACTAGCGGGAGTTAGTGGTAATGAGCAGTTCTTC. Complete variable domain (other parts from reference TRBV9 and TRBJ2-1): DSGVTQTPKHLITATGQRVTLRCSPRSGDLSVYWYQQSLDQGLQFLIQYYNGEERAKGNILERFSAQQFPDLHSELNLSSLELGDSALYFCASSGWEGLAGVSGNEQFFGPGTRLTVL.

The chain couples TRBV6-5 to TRBJ1-1; no clear D gene. V was cut by 2 bases and J by 1 base, with 5 bases left in between. This CDR3 contains 13 residues. Germline values: CDR1 MNHEY, CDR2 SVGAGI. The CDR3 here is CASSYGGNTEAFF. For the CDR3, the DNA is TGTGCCAGCAGTTACGGAGGGAACACTGAAGCTTTCTTT.

The V call is TRBV6-5, the J call TRBJ2-3, with 12 bases that match TRBD1. From germline, CDR1 is MNHEY and CDR2 SVGAGI. The CDR3 spans 15 residues. The trim removed 4 bases at V and 6 bases at J, leaving 5 bases unmatched. The CDR3 DNA sequence: TGTGCCAGCAGTTCCGCCGGGACAGGGGGCGATACGCAGTATTTT. As protein: CASSSAGTGGDTQYF.

The chain combines TRBV10-3 with TRBJ2-7, with 8 bases matching TRBD2. Per the germline V gene, CDR1 is ENHRY and CDR2 is SYGVKD. The V segment lost 6 bases and the J segment 3 bases; nucleotides outside the gene matches: 4. The CDR3 is 13 residues long. The CDR3 region is CAIRAGLDYEQYF. For the CDR3, the DNA is TGTGCCATCAGGGCGGGACTAGACTACGAGCAGTACTTC.

The chain recombines TRBV5-6 with TRBJ1-5; possibly TRBD1 for D (5 bases). CDR1 is SGHDT and CDR2 is YYEEEE in the germline V gene. CDR3 length equals 17 residues. Trimming shortened V by 1 base and J by 9 bases, and 23 bases separated the two germline ends. The CDR3 region has the DNA TGTGCCAGCAGCTTGCTGGGCGGGTCGCAGGGATCTTGGCCCCAGCATTTT. Translation gives CASSLLGGSQGSWPQHF.

The sample holds one count of this clone. This chain uses TRBV10-2 with TRBJ2-5; 8 bases are shared with TRBD1. This CDR3 has 16 residues. Trimming took 3 bases from V and 7 from J; bases not matched to a gene: 13. Germline V gene data show CDR1 as WSHSY and CDR2 as SAAADI. The CDR3 reads CASSDRTGYGGRTQYF. CDR3 DNA sequence: TGCGCCAGCAGTGATCGGACAGGGTACGGGGGTCGGACCCAGTACTTC.

This clone appeared a single time. The chain has TRBV27 and TRBJ2-7; TRBD1 aligns across 12 bases. With V trimmed by 0 bases and J by 5 bases, 5 bases remained unmatched. Per the germline V gene, CDR1 is MNHEY and CDR2 is SMNVEV (reference sequence). CDR3 length: 16 amino acids. The CDR3 sequence: CASSLSRDRGLNEQYF. As DNA, the CDR3 is TGTGCCAGCAGTTTATCTAGGGACAGGGGGCTCAACGAGCAGTACTTC.

The genes are TRBV15 and TRBJ2-3; 8 positions agree with TRBD2. This CDR3 has 17 residues. Germline V gene lookup returns CDR1 LNHNV and CDR2 YYDKDF (reference sequence). The trim removed 3 bases at V and 2 bases at J, leaving 10 bases unmatched. CDR3 loop: CATSRGPGGRATDTQYF. Here the CDR3 DNA reads TGTGCCACCAGCAGGGGCCCGGGGGGGAGGGCCACAGATACGCAGTATTTT.